The 30 T cell receptor beta chains reported below all come from one sample, sequenced in a study of blood T cells in healthy people across ages. The use of a sample-barcoded 5' primer and a J-beta primer mix characterized a second PCR of roughly 6 to 11 cycles. One entry per CDR3 protein, called by TCRdb with MiXCR from the 5' RACE reads. The table has roughly 830,000 distinct CDR3 sequences, about 62% seen once. The sequenced sample was blood. The receptors come from a man aged 25 to 40 in good health.

The chain couples TRBV9 to TRBJ2-3, with 7 bases matching TRBD2. The junction had 4 bases not matched to a gene; V was cut back by 0 bases and J by 0 bases. Germline CDR1 is SGDLS and CDR2 is YYNGEE. CDR3 length: 16 residues. CDR3: CASSVVSGTSTDTQYF. The CDR3 bases are TGTGCCAGCAGCGTAGTGAGCGGGACCAGCACAGATACGCAGTATTTT.

CDR3 bases: TGCGCCAGCAGCCAAGGGGCCAATTCCGGGACTAGCACAGAGACCCAGTACTTC. It is translated as CASSQGANSGTSTETQYF. The chain joins TRBV4-3 to TRBJ2-5; TRBD2 aligns across 9 bases. Germline V gene sequence: CDR1 LGHNA, CDR2 YSLEER. V dropped 1 base and J dropped 4; count of bases not matched to a gene: 13. The length of the CDR3 is 18 residues.

J is TRBJ2-5 and V is TRBV24-1; no clear D gene. Trimming removed 3 bases at V and 11 bases at J, with 15 bases between. Per germline, CDR1 KGHDR and CDR2 SFDVKD. The length of the CDR3 is 13 residues. This CDR3 is CATSDHTRNGQYF. As DNA, the CDR3 is TGTGCCACCAGTGATCACACCCGTAACGGGCAGTACTTC.

Comments on this clonotype: A much more abundant neighbour one base away suggests this may be a read error. This sequence joins TRBV7-8 and TRBJ1-5; D is perhaps TRBD1 (5 bases). The CDR3 extends over 17 amino acids. Germline CDR1 reads SGHVS; CDR2 reads FQNEAQ. V was cut by 5 bases and J by 6 bases, with 23 bases left in between. The CDR3 bases are TGTGCCAGCAGCCCCCAAACCGGTTTTCCTGGGGGTCAGCCCCAGCATTTT. Translating gives CASSPQTGFPGGQPQHF.

Ten or more counts support this clonotype. This chain joins TRBV7-9 and TRBJ2-1; TRBD1 or TRBD2 may be the D gene (5 bases each). The CDR3 spans 12 residues. Trimming pared 3 bases from V and 7 bases from J, leaving 7 bases between. Germline CDR1 and CDR2: SEHNR and FQNEAQ (reference sequence). In nucleotides, the CDR3 is TGTGCCAGCAGCTTGGGGGTAAATGAGCAGTTCTTC. Translated: CASSLGVNEQFF.

Here the CDR3 reads CAIKNPNTEAFF. CDR3 bases: TGTGCCATCAAAAACCCGAACACTGAAGCTTTCTTT. The J gene is TRBJ1-1, the V gene TRBV10-3, with unresolved D. CDR1 is ENHRY and CDR2 is SYGVKD in the germline V gene. The CDR3 has 12 residues. V was clipped by 7 bases and J by 1 base, with 7 bases between them.

This clonotype was seen only a few times. The chain uses TRBV12-5 and TRBJ2-4, with 9 positions matching TRBD1. CDR3 length: 20 residues. V lost 2 bases, J lost 1 base, and 15 bases stayed unmatched. Germline CDR1 is LGHNT and CDR2 is FRNRAP. Here the CDR3 DNA reads TGTGCTAGTGGTTTGTTTCGGGACAGGGTGGTCGAGGCGGCCAAAAACATTCAGTACTTC. It is translated as CASGLFRDRVVEAAKNIQYF. The full variable domain, in which reference TRBV12-5 and TRBJ2-4 provide the parts outside the CDR3, is DARVTQTPRHKVTEMGQEVTMRCQPILGHNTVFWYRQTMMQGLELLAYFRNRAPLDDSGMPKDRFSAEMPDATLATLKIQPSEPRDSAVYFCASGLFRDRVVEAAKNIQYFGAGTRLSVL.

The V and J genes are TRBV12-3 or TRBV12-4 and TRBJ1-1, with D possibly matching TRBD1 (5 bases). This CDR3 has 16 residues. V shed 1 base and J shed 4 bases, with 16 bases lying between them. The CDR3 DNA reads TGTGCCAGCAGTTTAGGGATGGGGGGGGGGACCACTGAAGCTTTCTTT. Translated, it gives CASSLGMGGGTTEAFF.

In this sample, this clonotype turned up once. The genes are TRBV29-1 and TRBJ2-7, with 8 bases identical to TRBD1. The germline V gene has CDR1 SQVTM and CDR2 ANQGSEA. The CDR3 is made up of 16 amino acids. V was pared by 0 bases and J by 0 bases, with 7 bases of the junction left unmatched. CDR3 amino acids: CSVEDPGTGNSYEQYF. The CDR3 nucleotides read TGCAGCGTTGAAGACCCGGGGACAGGCAACTCCTACGAGCAGTACTTC.

This clonotype was counted only a few times. CDR3 sequence reads: CASSRLGQGSGKLFF. Here the CDR3 DNA reads TGTGCCAGCAGTCGACTCGGACAGGGCAGTGGAAAACTGTTTTTT. The V call is TRBV6-5, the J call TRBJ1-4; 8 bases align to TRBD1. CDR1 is MNHEY, CDR2 SVGAGI, per germline. V was pared by 5 bases and J by 10 bases, with 12 bases of the junction left unmatched. The CDR3 contains 15 residues.

The J gene is TRBJ1-4, the V gene TRBV27, with D possibly matching TRBD1 (5 bases). With 6 bases removed from V and 3 bases from J, the gap between germline ends came to 11 bases. The length of the CDR3 is 14 residues. Germline-derived CDR1 and CDR2 are MNHEY and SMNVEV (reference sequence). This CDR3 reads CASRIGGSNEKLFF. DNA of the CDR3: TGTGCCAGCAGAATCGGGGGATCTAATGAAAAACTGTTTTTT.

This clonotype was observed once. This chain joins TRBV15 and TRBJ1-5; D perhaps matches TRBD1 (6 bases). The CDR3 totals 14 residues. V shed 2 bases and J shed 5 bases, with 10 bases lying between them. Germline V CDR1 and CDR2: LNHNV, YYDKDF (reference sequence). The CDR3 loop is CATSRPNRDQPQHF. The CDR3 DNA is TGTGCCACCAGCAGACCAAACAGGGATCAGCCCCAGCATTTT. Using reference TRBV15 and TRBJ1-5 for the parts outside the CDR3, the full variable domain is DAMVIQNPRYQVTQFGKPVTLSCSQTLNHNVMYWYQQKSSQAPKLLFHYYDKDFNNEADTPDNFQSRRPNTSFCFLDIRSPGLGDTAMYLCATSRPNRDQPQHFGDGTRLSIL.

This chain uses TRBV20-1 with TRBJ1-2; D perhaps matches TRBD1 (6 bases). The V end lost 5 bases, the J end lost 3 bases, and 19 bases lay between the germline ends. The CDR3 contains 15 residues. Germline assignment: CDR1 DFQATT and CDR2 SNEGSKA (reference sequence). CDR3 DNA: TGCAGTGCTTTTCACCGGGACACGATTCACTATGGCTACACCTTC. It yields the protein CSAFHRDTIHYGYTF.

This clonotype was detected ten times or more. The gene calls are TRBV2 and TRBJ2-5; the D gene is possibly TRBD1 (6 bases). The germline V and J ends were trimmed by 4 bases and 5 bases, with 14 bases remaining between them. This CDR3 is 14 amino acids long. Germline V CDR1 and CDR2: SNHLY, FYNNEI. CDR3 in amino acids: CASSVARGFETQYF. The CDR3 nucleotides read TGTGCCAGCAGTGTCGCCAGGGGATTTGAGACCCAGTACTTC.

V is TRBV9 and J is TRBJ2-7; D is perhaps TRBD1 (5 bases). The J call may be incorrect, as the DNA end agrees better with TRBJ2-5. The CDR3 totals 15 residues. Germline-derived CDR1 and CDR2 are SGDLS and YYNGEE. In DNA, the CDR3 is TGTGCCAGCAGCGCCCACCCAGGGAATGGGGAGACCCAGTACTTC. Translated, it gives CASSAHPGNGETQYF.

This clonotype turned up a few times. The chain combines TRBV18 with TRBJ1-6, with D unresolved. V lost 2 bases, J lost 4 bases, and 6 bases lay in between. The CDR3 loop spans 14 amino acids. CDR1 KGHSH and CDR2 LQKENI come from the germline V gene. The CDR3 DNA reads TGTGCCAGCTCACCAGAGAGGTATAATTCACCCCTCCACTTT. Its protein is CASSPERYNSPLHF.

The rearrangement uses TRBV4-2 and TRBJ2-7; D call uncertain. The CDR3 is 14 amino acids. V shed 0 bases and J shed 2 bases, with 8 bases lying between them. Germline-derived CDR1 and CDR2 are LGHNA and YNFKEQ. The CDR3 coding sequence is TGTGCCAGCAGCCAAGATGGCACCGCCTACGAGCAGTACTTC. It encodes CASSQDGTAYEQYF.

The rearrangement joins TRBV28 to TRBJ2-5; D might be TRBD1 (6 bases). This CDR3 has 14 residues. Trimming took off 3 bases at V and 11 bases at J, with 19 bases between the two ends. Germline-derived CDR1 and CDR2 are MDHEN and SYDVKM. CDR3 protein: CASSFPPQGREQYF. The CDR3 DNA follows: TGTGCCAGCAGTTTTCCCCCCCAGGGGCGAGAGCAGTACTTC.

The gene calls are TRBV9 and TRBJ2-5; the match to TRBD2 covers 11 bases. The CDR3 spans 16 residues. V was pared by 2 bases and J by 2 bases, with 5 bases of the junction left unmatched. Germline loops: CDR1 SGDLS, CDR2 YYNGEE. This chain's CDR3 is CASSVNPSGGQETQYF. Written as DNA, the CDR3 is TGTGCCAGCAGCGTTAATCCTAGCGGGGGGCAAGAGACCCAGTACTTC.

The V gene is TRBV11-1, the J gene TRBJ2-1; D is tentatively TRBD1 or TRBD2 (5 bases each). CDR1 and CDR2 from the germline V gene are SGHAT and FQDESV (reference sequence). CDR3 length: 16 amino acids. The V gene lost 2 bases and the J gene lost 0 bases, with 11 bases spanning the gap. The CDR3 protein is CASSLWGSNSYNEQFF. The CDR3 region has the DNA TGTGCCAGCAGCTTATGGGGGTCCAACTCCTACAATGAGCAGTTCTTC. Full variable domain (outside the CDR3, taken from reference TRBV11-1 and TRBJ2-1): EAEVAQSPRYKITEKSQAVAFWCDPISGHATLYWYRQILGQGPELLVQFQDESVVDDSQLPKDRFSAERLKGVDSTLKIQPAELGDSAMYLCASSLWGSNSYNEQFFGPGTRLTVL.

V gene TRBV9 combines with J gene TRBJ2-5; the match to TRBD1 covers 7 bases. The germline V gene has CDR1 SGDLS and CDR2 YYNGEE. CDR3 length equals 14 residues. Unmatched junction bases numbered 5, after V lost 4 bases and J lost 2 bases. The CDR3 region has the DNA TGTGCCAGCAGCCCCCACAGGGGACAAGAGACCCAGTACTTC. It encodes CASSPHRGQETQYF.

In nucleotides, the CDR3 is TGTGCCAGCAGCGGGGGGGCGATCCGGGAGACCCAGTACTTC. This codes for CASSGGAIRETQYF. The chain employs TRBV7-2 and TRBJ2-5; a weak D match, TRBD2 (7 bases). Germline loops: CDR1 SGHTA, CDR2 FQGNSA. This CDR3 has 14 amino acids. The germline V and J ends were trimmed by 5 bases and 5 bases, with 15 bases remaining between them.

The J gene is TRBJ2-5, the V gene TRBV20-1; D call uncertain. Between the trimmed V and J ends, which lost 0 bases and 7 bases, there was a span of 18 bases. The CDR3 loop spans 15 amino acids. CDR1 and CDR2 (germline): DFQATT, SNEGSKA (reference sequence). CDR3 coding DNA: TGCAGTGCTAGAGAGGTGTGGTCCAGCGTTGGGACCCAGTACTTC. The encoded protein is CSAREVWSSVGTQYF.

This clonotype came up once. This rearrangement joins TRBV20-1 to TRBJ2-5, with D perhaps TRBD1 or TRBD2 (5 bases each). The V end lost 2 bases, the J end lost 3 bases, and 13 bases lay between the germline ends. Germline lookup yields CDR1 DFQATT and CDR2 SNEGSKA (reference sequence). This CDR3 is 14 amino acids long. The chain's CDR3 is CSARPSGREETQYF. The CDR3 coding sequence is TGCAGTGCTAGACCCTCGGGGCGTGAAGAGACCCAGTACTTC.

The V call is TRBV28, the J call TRBJ2-7, with 7 bases aligning to TRBD1. This CDR3 has 14 residues. The J segment lost 3 bases and the V segment lost 6 bases, leaving 8 bases of the junction unmatched. The V gene's germline CDR1 is MDHEN and CDR2 SYDVKM. The CDR3 sequence: CASSLTGLLYEQYF. The CDR3 DNA follows: TGTGCCAGCAGCCTGACAGGGCTCCTCTACGAGCAGTACTTC.

This clonotype was observed a handful of times. This rearrangement joins TRBV7-2 to TRBJ2-7; D might be TRBD2 (7 bases). The CDR3 spans 15 residues. CDR1 and CDR2 (germline): SGHTA, FQGNSA. V was clipped by 3 bases and J by 0 bases, with 12 bases between them. The CDR3 loop reads CASSFGGGRSYEQYF. For the CDR3, the DNA is TGTGCCAGCAGCTTCGGCGGGGGCCGCTCCTACGAGCAGTACTTC.

J is TRBJ2-1 and V is TRBV27, with TRBD1 matching over 8 bases. The CDR3 has 17 amino acids. After removal of 5 bases from V and 6 bases from J, the junction contained 15 bases not matched to a gene. The V gene's germline CDR1 is MNHEY and CDR2 SMNVEV (reference sequence). CDR3 DNA sequence: TGTGCCAGCAGTCCCGCAGGCGTCGGGACAGGACGCAATGAGCAGTTCTTC. As protein: CASSPAGVGTGRNEQFF.

The chain joins TRBV4-2 to TRBJ2-3; 15 bases are a match to TRBD2. The CDR3 runs to 20 residues. Trimming took 3 bases from V and 1 from J; bases not matched to a gene: 11. Germline V gene sequence: CDR1 LGHNA, CDR2 YNFKEQ. CDR3 bases: TGTGCCAGCAGCCACCCGAACGGACTAGCGGGGGGGCTTGGCACAGATACGCAGTATTTT. Protein: CASSHPNGLAGGLGTDTQYF.

The sample holds one count of this clonotype. The chain links TRBV25-1 to TRBJ1-5; D perhaps matches TRBD1 (6 bases). CDR1 MGHDK and CDR2 SYGVNS come from the germline V gene. The germline V and J ends were trimmed by 4 bases and 7 bases, with 11 bases remaining between them. This CDR3 spans 13 amino acids. CDR3 DNA sequence: TGTGCCAGCAGTGGTAGGGGGAGGCAGCCCCAGCATTTT. Its translation is CASSGRGRQPQHF. The full variable domain, in which reference TRBV25-1 and TRBJ1-5 provide the parts outside the CDR3, is EADIYQTPRYLVIGTGKKITLECSQTMGHDKMYWYQQDPGMELHLIHYSYGVNSTEKGDLSSESTVSRIRTEHFPLTLESARPSHTSQYLCASSGRGRQPQHFGDGTRLSIL.

This clonotype was observed at least ten times. The chain employs TRBV29-1 and TRBJ2-7; perhaps TRBD2 as D (6 bases). This CDR3 contains 15 residues. The V and J ends lost 8 bases and 7 bases respectively, with 27 bases between them. In germline, CDR1 is SQVTM, CDR2 ANQGSEA. The CDR3 coding sequence is TGCAGCAGTCCAAGGGTTTCTAGCGTTCTCTTAGAGCAGTACTTC. As protein: CSSPRVSSVLLEQYF.